Listed below are T cell receptor beta chains from one sample, sequenced in a study of monozygotic twins with inflammatory bowel disease. TCRdb reworked the 5' RACE reads into one entry per CDR3 protein, no DNA. The listing contains under 350,000 distinct CDR3 sequences. The sequencing input was blood. All receptors derive from a human donor with ulcerative colitis or Crohn's disease, or a healthy co-twin of an affected twin (not recorded which). The CDR3 runs from the conserved cysteine through the conserved F or W.

j_call cdr3_length v_call cdr3_aa
TRBJ2-2 11 TRBV11-2 CASFGTGELFF
TRBJ2-7 14 TRBV6-2/TRBV6-3 CASRKPQGAYEQYF
TRBJ2-2 14 TRBV5-1 CASSLSTVTGELFF
TRBJ2-3 15 TRBV7-9 CASRASGSGPDTQYF
TRBJ1-1 11 TRBV20-1 CTSLLNTEAFF
TRBJ2-2 18 TRBV4-1 CASSQPVGRGIVAGELFF
TRBJ2-7 12 TRBV6-6 CASSRRRNEQYF
TRBJ2-4 13 TRBV20-1 CSARGRGDGFQYF
TRBJ2-2 12 TRBV7-2 CASSFRVGELFF
TRBJ1-2 11 TRBV19 CASSMLASYTF
TRBJ1-2 13 TRBV7-9 CASSLAAHYGYTF
TRBJ2-1 18 TRBV24-1 CATSEGRGRAGAWSEQFF
TRBJ2-7 13 TRBV7-2 CASSRDRVYGQYF
TRBJ1-4 17 TRBV5-1 CASRLTLTGTTNEKLFF
TRBJ1-1 13 TRBV4-3 CASSQAGVTEAFF
TRBJ1-2 16 TRBV5-1 CASSLAEAKGNYGYTF
TRBJ2-2 14 TRBV3-1 CASSPGQETGELFF
TRBJ2-3 19 TRBV4-3 CASSQELAGGHRLTDTQYF
TRBJ2-1 13 TRBV7-9 CASSPTTANEQFF